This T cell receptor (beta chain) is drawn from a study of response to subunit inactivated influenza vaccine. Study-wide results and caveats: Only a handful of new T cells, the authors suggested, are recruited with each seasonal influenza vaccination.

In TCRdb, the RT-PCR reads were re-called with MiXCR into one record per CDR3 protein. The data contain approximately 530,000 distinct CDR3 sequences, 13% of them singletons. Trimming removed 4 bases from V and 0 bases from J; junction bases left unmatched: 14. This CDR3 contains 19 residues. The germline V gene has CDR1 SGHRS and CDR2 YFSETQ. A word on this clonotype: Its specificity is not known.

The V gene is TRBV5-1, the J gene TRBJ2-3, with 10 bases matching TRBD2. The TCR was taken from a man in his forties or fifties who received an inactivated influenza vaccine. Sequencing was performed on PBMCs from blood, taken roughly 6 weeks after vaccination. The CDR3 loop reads CASSKKTSGVISSTDTQYF. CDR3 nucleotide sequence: TGCGCCAGCAGCAAAAAAACTAGCGGGGTAATATCTAGCACAGATACGCAGTATTTT.